The 22 T cell receptor beta chains below come from one sample, sequenced in a study of shared clonotypes between healthy human individuals. The repertoire was sequenced with immunoSEQ multiplex PCR; TCRdb's copy has only in-frame clones and lacks some. The top ten clones hold about 11% of a sample with roughly 500,000 clones, approximately 80% of them seen once. Sequencing was carried out using PBMCs. These receptor sequences come from a woman between 35 and 50 years old in good health. Some clones in this sample may be carry-over from other donors' samples.

The chain links TRBV5-6 to TRBJ2-7; tentative D call: TRBD2 (6 bases). Trimming cost V 0 bases and J 3 bases, with 10 bases left between them. The CDR3 spans 14 residues. Germline CDR1 and CDR2: SGHDT and YYEEEE. The chain's CDR3 is CASSLGGDFYEQYF. The CDR3 nucleotides are TGTGCCAGCAGCTTGGGCGGGGATTTCTACGAGCAGTACTTC.

The chain combines TRBV7-2 with TRBJ2-3, with D possibly matching TRBD1 (5 bases). The CDR3 has 14 residues. Germline lookup yields CDR1 SGHTA and CDR2 FQGNSA. Trimming cost V 5 bases and J 6 bases, with 15 bases left between them. CDR3 in amino acids: CASSLDRFGDTQYF. CDR3 nucleotide sequence: TGTGCCAGCAGCCTCGACAGATTCGGGGATACGCAGTATTTT.

For this clone: A much larger clone sits a single nucleotide away, making a read error possible. The genes are TRBV9 and TRBJ2-2, with a weak D call TRBD2 (7 bases). This CDR3 comprises 13 residues. Per the germline V gene, CDR1 is SGDLS and CDR2 is YYNGEE. Trimming shortened V by 4 bases and J by 7 bases, and 11 bases separated the two germline ends. In nucleotides, the CDR3 is TGTGCCAGCAGCCCCGGGGGGCGCGGGGAGCTGTTTTTT. Translation: CASSPGGRGELFF.

V usage is TRBV19 and J usage is TRBJ2-6; 8 bases map to TRBD1. CDR3 length equals 18 residues. V was clipped by 5 bases and J by 3 bases; unmatched bases: 12. Germline V CDR1 and CDR2: LNHDA, SQIVND (reference sequence). The CDR3 nucleotides read TGTGCCAGTAGTGCCGGGACAGGTATAGTTTATGGGGCCAACGTCCTGACTTTC. It encodes CASSAGTGIVYGANVLTF. Full variable domain (rest looked up from reference TRBV19 and TRBJ2-6): DGGITQSPKYLFRKEGQNVTLSCEQNLNHDAMYWYRQDPGQGLRLIYYSQIVNDFQKGDIAEGYSVSREKKESFPLTVTSAQKNPTAFYLCASSAGTGIVYGANVLTFGAGSRLTVL.

This chain uses TRBV7-2 with TRBJ2-7, with D possibly matching TRBD2 (5 bases). CDR3 length equals 12 residues. Trimming took 5 bases from V and 3 from J, leaving 8 bases between them. CDR1 is SGHTA, CDR2 FQGNSA, per germline. CDR3 sequence reads: CASSPEDYEQYF. The DNA of the CDR3 is TGTGCCAGCAGCCCGGAGGACTACGAGCAGTACTTC.

V is TRBV4-3 and J is TRBJ2-5, with TRBD2 matching 7 bases. Germline values: CDR1 LGHNA, CDR2 YSLEER. CDR3 size: 15 residues. With V trimmed by 1 base and J by 4 bases, 6 bases remained unmatched. As DNA, the CDR3 is TGCGCCAGCAGCCAAGTGGCGGGAGCGGGAGAGACCCAGTACTTC. Protein product: CASSQVAGAGETQYF.

The V gene is TRBV11-2, the J gene TRBJ2-3, with TRBD1 as a possible D gene (5 bases). This CDR3 region has 15 residues. V gave up 2 bases and J gave up 4 bases, with 13 bases separating them. CDR1 is SGHAT, CDR2 FQNNGV, per germline. Written as DNA, the CDR3 is TGTGCCAGCAGCTTACTCTTCCCGACAGCAGATACGCAGTATTTT. It yields the protein CASSLLFPTADTQYF.

The chain carries TRBV2 and TRBJ1-1, with unresolved D. Germline V gene data show CDR1 as SNHLY and CDR2 as FYNNEI. Trimming took off 10 bases at V and 7 bases at J, with 16 bases between the two ends. This CDR3 region has 12 residues. CDR3 coding DNA: TGTGCCATCGACCGCCCCGGCAGTGAAGCTTTCTTT. Amino acid sequence: CAIDRPGSEAFF.

This clone was seen only once. As DNA, the CDR3 is TGTGCCAGCACCCTGAGCCAGGGGGGCGAGCAGTACTTC. It yields the protein CASTLSQGGEQYF. The V and J genes are TRBV28 and TRBJ2-7; D is possibly TRBD1 (7 bases). CDR1 is MDHEN, CDR2 SYDVKM, per germline. V lost 7 bases and J lost 6, with 16 bases in between. The CDR3 is 13 amino acids.

The chain has TRBV28 and TRBJ1-2; D is uncertain. The germline V gene has CDR1 MDHEN and CDR2 SYDVKM. V lost 6 bases to trimming and J lost 3 bases, with 17 bases between them. The CDR3 loop spans 15 amino acids. The CDR3 reads CASRSSELWDYGYTF. CDR3 DNA: TGTGCCAGCAGGTCTAGCGAGCTTTGGGACTATGGCTACACCTTC.

Points on this clone: The CDR3 does not end in the conserved phenylalanine or tryptophan, so this is likely a read error. The DNA is omitted, as the CDR3 cannot be located on it reliably, and the CDR3 follows TCRdb's listing. This rearrangement joins TRBV28 to TRBJ1-2; the table names TRBD1, a call not compared with the DNA. CDR1 and CDR2 (germline): MDHEN, SYDVKM. The CDR3 is made up of 13 amino acids, end residues included. CDR3 loop: CASRQTGQGAPLK.

In DNA, the CDR3 is TGTGCCAGCAGCTTGGGGGCGACAGGGATCCAGCCCCAGCATTTT. Amino acid sequence: CASSLGATGIQPQHF. The rearrangement joins TRBV5-5 to TRBJ1-5, with TRBD1 identical over 7 bases. Germline CDR1 SGHKS, CDR2 YYEKEE (reference sequence). The CDR3 loop spans 15 amino acids. With V trimmed by 0 bases and J by 7 bases, 7 bases remained unmatched.

The rearrangement links TRBV28 to TRBJ1-2; 8 nucleotides align to TRBD1. The germline V gene encodes CDR1 MDHEN and CDR2 SYDVKM. The CDR3 runs to 16 residues. Trimming removed 3 bases from V and 7 bases from J; junction bases left unmatched: 13. DNA of the CDR3: TGTGCCAGCAGTTTCGCGACAGGGGTTATTTCGGGTGGCTACACCTTC. Its translation: CASSFATGVISGGYTF.

The chain couples TRBV10-3 to TRBJ2-1; perhaps TRBD2 as D (6 bases). The V and J ends lost 0 bases and 7 bases respectively, with 16 bases between them. Germline V CDR1 and CDR2: ENHRY, SYGVKD. This CDR3 region has 16 residues. This CDR3 reads CAISESAGRPGNEQFF. The CDR3 bases are TGTGCCATCAGTGAGTCTGCGGGGAGGCCGGGGAATGAGCAGTTCTTC.

The table lists this clone with a count of one. V and J are TRBV29-1 and TRBJ2-7; D gene ambiguous. The V and J ends lost 8 bases and 3 bases respectively, with 17 bases between them. Germline assignment: CDR1 SQVTM and CDR2 ANQGSEA. The CDR3 sequence is 13 residues long. CDR3 residues: CSPAGTPVYEQYF. The CDR3 region has the DNA TGCAGCCCGGCAGGTACACCAGTCTACGAGCAGTACTTC.

The chain employs TRBV2 and TRBJ2-3; 9 bases fit TRBD2. V lost 7 bases to trimming and J lost 4 bases; unmatched junction nucleotides: 24. The CDR3 runs to 20 residues. Looked up from germline, CDR1 is SNHLY and CDR2 is FYNNEI. For the CDR3, the DNA is TGTGCCAGCATCGCGTCGTTGGCCGTAGGAGCTAGCGGGAAGGCAGATACGCAGTATTTT. Translating it yields CASIASLAVGASGKADTQYF.

V is TRBV7-2 and J is TRBJ2-5; 9 bases fit TRBD1. The J segment lost 2 bases and the V segment lost 5 bases, leaving 9 bases of the junction unmatched. The CDR3 consists of 16 residues. Germline values: CDR1 SGHTA, CDR2 FQGNSA. The DNA of the CDR3 is TGTGCCAGCAGCATTCGACCGGGACAGGGACAAGAGACCCAGTACTTC. Translated, it gives CASSIRPGQGQETQYF.

The chain carries TRBV11-1 and TRBJ2-2, with 8 bases lining up with TRBD1. V dropped 5 bases and J dropped 2; count of bases not matched to a gene: 10. This CDR3 region has 17 residues. Germline CDR1 and CDR2: SGHAT and FQDESV (reference sequence). In DNA form, the CDR3 reads TGTGCCAGCAGCGCGCAAGGAGGACAGGGCAACACCGGGGAGCTGTTTTTT. Residues: CASSAQGGQGNTGELFF.

The chain carries TRBV27 and TRBJ1-5; D gene uncertain. Trimming removed 8 bases at V and 0 bases at J, with 17 bases between. This CDR3 is 16 amino acids long. Germline CDR1 and CDR2: MNHEY and SMNVEV (reference sequence). The CDR3 reads CASPMESQDSNQPQHF. The DNA of the CDR3 is TGTGCCAGCCCGATGGAGTCCCAAGATAGCAATCAGCCCCAGCATTTT.

This chain uses TRBV11-1 with TRBJ1-1; 7 nucleotides line up with TRBD1. CDR3 length equals 12 residues. Germline values: CDR1 SGHAT, CDR2 FQDESV (reference sequence). The V gene end was trimmed by 4 bases and the J gene end by 10 bases; junction bases not matched to a gene: 6. CDR3 sequence reads: CASSYGQVGAFF. CDR3 bases: TGTGCCAGCAGCTACGGACAGGTGGGAGCTTTCTTT.

Remarks on this clone: It may be a read error: a sequence one base away is much more abundant. V gene TRBV30 combines with J gene TRBJ2-1; D unresolved. The germline gives CDR1 GTSNPN, CDR2 SVGIG (reference sequence). This CDR3 spans 12 amino acids. Here the CDR3 DNA reads TGTGCCTGGAGTGTACGGAACAATGAGCGGTTCTTC. Protein product: CAWSVRNNERFF.

V is TRBV6-6 and J is TRBJ2-5; TRBD2 might be the D (5 bases). CDR3 length equals 13 residues. Germline CDR1 reads MNHNY; CDR2 reads SVGAGI (reference sequence). Trimming cost V 7 bases and J 4 bases, with 13 bases left between them. CDR3 DNA sequence: TGTGCCAGCACTCCGGGATACCGAGAGACCCAGTACTTC. The encoded protein is CASTPGYRETQYF.